The TCR beta chain under discussion was sequenced for a study of blood T cell repertoires in COVID-19. In the study overall: Acute and convalescent COVID-19 specimens originated in the United States, Italy and Spain. T cells, B-cell-depleted T cells, or PBMCs supplied cDNA or gDNA.

Study processing details: For nucleated cells, counts were estimated from reference gene primer amplification. This table comes from immunoSEQ multiplex PCR, and its TCRdb copy is limited to in-frame clones, with some not included. Clone size and V and J calls were adopted from that table, with D and trimming inferred from the DNA. The sample has some 170,000 clones, over 80% seen once. Trimming cost V 1 base and J 0 bases, with 7 bases left between them. The germline gives CDR1 SGHTA, CDR2 FQGNSA. This CDR3 region has 14 residues. Material for sequencing was peripheral blood. V and J are TRBV7-2 and TRBJ2-7; D gene uncertain. This receptor was obtained from a woman in her 70s with acute or convalescent COVID-19. CDR3: CASSLVGNSYEQYF. The CDR3 DNA reads TGTGCCAGCAGCTTAGTGGGCAACTCCTACGAGCAGTACTTC.